This T cell receptor (beta chain) was captured in a study of shared clonotypes between healthy human individuals. Assay used: immunoSEQ multiplex PCR; TCRdb lists only in-frame clones, some missing. The sample includes a few hundred thousand clones, roughly 91% seen only once; the top ten take roughly 15%. Material for sequencing was memory CD8+ T cells sorted from blood. This sample's subset: CD45RO+ cells pooled with CCR7-negative TemRA cells. The clonotype was recovered from a man younger than 35 in good health.

In DNA form, the CDR3 reads TGTGCCAGTAGTATCGCCTCCACTGAAGCTTTCTTT. This encodes CASSIASTEAFF. The J gene is TRBJ1-1, the V gene TRBV19; D remains ambiguous. Deletions cut 3 bases from V and 4 bases from J, with 6 bases between. The CDR3 totals 12 residues. CDR1 is LNHDA and CDR2 is SQIVND in the germline V gene (reference sequence). The full variable domain, in which reference TRBV19 and TRBJ1-1 provide the parts outside the CDR3, is DGGITQSPKYLFRKEGQNVTLSCEQNLNHDAMYWYRQDPGQGLRLIYYSQIVNDFQKGDIAEGYSVSREKKESFPLTVTSAQKNPTAFYLCASSIASTEAFFGQGTRLTVV.